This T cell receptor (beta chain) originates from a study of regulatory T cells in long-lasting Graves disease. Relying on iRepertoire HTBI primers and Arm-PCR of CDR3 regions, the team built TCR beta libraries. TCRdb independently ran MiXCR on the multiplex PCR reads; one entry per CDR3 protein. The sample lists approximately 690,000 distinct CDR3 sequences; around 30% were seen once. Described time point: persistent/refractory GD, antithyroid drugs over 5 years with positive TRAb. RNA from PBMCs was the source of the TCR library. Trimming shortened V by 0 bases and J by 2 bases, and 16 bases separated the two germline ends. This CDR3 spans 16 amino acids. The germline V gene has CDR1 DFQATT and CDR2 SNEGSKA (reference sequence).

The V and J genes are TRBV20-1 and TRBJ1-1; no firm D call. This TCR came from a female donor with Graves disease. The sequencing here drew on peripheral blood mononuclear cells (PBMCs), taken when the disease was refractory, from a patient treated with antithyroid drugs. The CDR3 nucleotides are TGCAGTGCTAGAGATCCGTGGCAGAAACCTAACACTGAAGCTTTCTTT. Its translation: CSARDPWQKPNTEAFF.